Listed here are 9 T cell receptor beta chains from one sample, sequenced in a study of siplizumab effects on memory and regulatory T cells. Sequencing was performed with immunoSEQ multiplex PCR; in TCRdb, only in-frame clones are kept and a portion is missing. The repertoire holds 90,000 to 95,000 clones, with about 96% as singletons. The material sequenced was naive CD4+ T cells sorted from blood. All receptors derive from a human donor in good health.

The chain uses TRBV29-1 and TRBJ1-3; 11 nucleotides line up with TRBD1. The CDR3 runs to 15 residues. The ends lost 6 bases at V and 7 bases at J; junction bases unmatched: 11. CDR1 SQVTM and CDR2 ANQGSEA come from the germline V gene. The CDR3 is CSVYDPGQGGNTIYF. The CDR3 nucleotides read TGCAGCGTGTATGACCCGGGACAGGGGGGCAACACCATATATTTT.

The chain has TRBV9 and TRBJ2-5, with D possibly being TRBD2 (7 bases). Germline V CDR1 and CDR2: SGDLS, YYNGEE. The CDR3 extends over 13 amino acids. Trimming took 5 bases from V and 1 from J, leaving 9 bases between them. CDR3 amino acids: CASSRGAQETQYF. CDR3 coding DNA: TGTGCCAGCAGTCGGGGGGCCCAAGAGACCCAGTACTTC.

The rearrangement joins TRBV5-4 to TRBJ1-6; D gene uncertain. V shed 7 bases and J shed 5 bases, with 7 bases lying between them. The CDR3 spans 12 residues. Germline assignment: CDR1 SGHNT and CDR2 YYREEE (reference sequence). CDR3 sequence: CASGNNNSPLHF. In DNA form, the CDR3 reads TGTGCCAGCGGGAATAATAATTCACCCCTCCACTTT.

The rearrangement links TRBV7-7 to TRBJ2-2, with 11 bases lining up with TRBD1. After removal of 5 bases from V and 6 bases from J, the junction contained 5 bases not matched to a gene. The germline V gene has CDR1 SSHAT and CDR2 FNYEAQ (reference sequence). The CDR3 runs 15 residues. CDR3 region: CASSRGQGAAGELFF. CDR3 bases: TGTGCCAGCAGCCGAGGACAGGGGGCGGCCGGGGAGCTGTTTTTT.

V and J are TRBV28 and TRBJ2-7; D possibly corresponds to TRBD1 (5 bases). The V end lost 5 bases, the J end lost 3 bases, and 14 bases lay between the germline ends. The CDR3 is 14 residues long. Germline CDR1 is MDHEN and CDR2 is SYDVKM. As DNA, the CDR3 is TGTGCCAGCAGTGTGGTAAGGGGTAGCTACGAGCAGTACTTC. This gives the protein CASSVVRGSYEQYF.

This chain connects TRBV6-5 to TRBJ2-7, with 8 bases matching TRBD1. CDR1 and CDR2 from the germline V gene are MNHEY and SVGAGI. This CDR3 is 14 amino acids long. V lost 1 base and J lost 5; bases outside the gene matches: 4. Here the CDR3 DNA reads TGTGCCAGCAGTTACTGGGCAGGGGGCCACGAGCAGTACTTC. Translating it yields CASSYWAGGHEQYF.

The J gene is TRBJ2-7, the V gene TRBV29-1, with a weak D call TRBD1 (6 bases). This CDR3 comprises 16 residues. The germline CDR1 and CDR2 sequences are SQVTM and ANQGSEA. V dropped 2 bases and J dropped 7 bases, with 24 bases sitting between them. Here the CDR3 DNA reads TGCAGCGTTGAATTGAACAGGGTTGAGCCTACGGTTGAGCAGTACTTC. This gives the protein CSVELNRVEPTVEQYF.

This chain joins TRBV27 and TRBJ2-1; 7 bases line up with TRBD2. CDR1 and CDR2 (germline): MNHEY, SMNVEV (reference sequence). The CDR3 contains 13 residues. Unmatched junction bases numbered 4, after V lost 7 bases and J lost 4 bases. The chain's CDR3 is CASTGRGYNEQFF. As DNA, the CDR3 is TGTGCCAGCACGGGGCGGGGGTACAATGAGCAGTTCTTC.

Written as DNA, the CDR3 is TGTGCCACCAGCAGGGATCCCCCGGGTGTGAGGACTGAAGCTTTCTTT. Its protein is CATSRDPPGVRTEAFF. The chain combines TRBV15 with TRBJ1-1; D is unclear. The CDR3 extends over 16 amino acids. The germline V gene encodes CDR1 LNHNV and CDR2 YYDKDF (reference sequence). Trimming shortened V by 3 bases and J by 5 bases, and 19 bases separated the two germline ends.